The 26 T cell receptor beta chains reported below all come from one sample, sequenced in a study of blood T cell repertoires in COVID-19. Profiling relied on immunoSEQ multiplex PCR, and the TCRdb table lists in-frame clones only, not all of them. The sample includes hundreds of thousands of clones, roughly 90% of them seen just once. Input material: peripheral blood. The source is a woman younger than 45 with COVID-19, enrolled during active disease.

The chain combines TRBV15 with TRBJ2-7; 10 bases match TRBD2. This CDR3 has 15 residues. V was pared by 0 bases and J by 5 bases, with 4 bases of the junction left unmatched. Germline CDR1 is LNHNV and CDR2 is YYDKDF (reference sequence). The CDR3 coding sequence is TGTGCCACCAGCAGAGATTACGGGACTAGCGACGAGCAGTACGTC. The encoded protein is CATSRDYGTSDEQYV.

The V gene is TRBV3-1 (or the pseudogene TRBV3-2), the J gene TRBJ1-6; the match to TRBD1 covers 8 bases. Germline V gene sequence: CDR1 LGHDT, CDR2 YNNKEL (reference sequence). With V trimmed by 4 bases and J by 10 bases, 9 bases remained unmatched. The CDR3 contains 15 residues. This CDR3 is CASSPNSGGGSPLHF. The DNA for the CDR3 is TGTGCCAGCAGCCCCAATTCAGGGGGCGGGTCACCCCTCCACTTT.

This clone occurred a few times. The CDR3: CASSARQDSPLHF. CDR3 nucleotide sequence: TGTGCCAGCAGCGCCCGACAGGATTCACCCCTCCACTTT. The chain combines TRBV7-6 with TRBJ1-6; D may be TRBD1 (6 bases). The CDR3 consists of 13 residues. V lost 5 bases, J lost 8 bases, and 10 bases lay in between. CDR1 SGHVS and CDR2 FNYEAQ come from the germline V gene. The complete variable domain, with remaining parts taken from reference TRBV7-6 and TRBJ1-6, reads GAGVSQSPRYKVTKRGQDVALRCDPISGHVSLYWYRQALGQGPEFLTYFNYEAQQDKSGLPNDRFSAERPEGSISTLTIQRTEQRDSAMYRCASSARQDSPLHFGNGTRLTVT.

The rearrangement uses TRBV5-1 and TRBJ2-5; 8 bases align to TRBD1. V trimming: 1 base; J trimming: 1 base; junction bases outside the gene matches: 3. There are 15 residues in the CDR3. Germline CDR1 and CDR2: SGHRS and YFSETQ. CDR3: CASSLSGGLQETQYF. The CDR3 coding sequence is TGCGCCAGCAGCTTGTCAGGGGGCCTCCAAGAGACCCAGTACTTC. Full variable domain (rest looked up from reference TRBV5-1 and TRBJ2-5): KAGVTQTPRYLIKTRGQQVTLSCSPISGHRSVSWYQQTPGQGLQFLFEYFSETQRNKGNFPGRFSGRQFSNSRSEMNVSTLELGDSALYLCASSLSGGLQETQYFGPGTRLLVL.

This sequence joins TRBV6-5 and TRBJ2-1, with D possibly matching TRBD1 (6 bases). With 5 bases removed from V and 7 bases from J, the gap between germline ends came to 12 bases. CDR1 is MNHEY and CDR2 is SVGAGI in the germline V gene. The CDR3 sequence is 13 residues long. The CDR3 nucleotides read TGTGCCAGCAGTCCCGGGACACGGAATGAGCAGTTCTTC. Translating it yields CASSPGTRNEQFF.

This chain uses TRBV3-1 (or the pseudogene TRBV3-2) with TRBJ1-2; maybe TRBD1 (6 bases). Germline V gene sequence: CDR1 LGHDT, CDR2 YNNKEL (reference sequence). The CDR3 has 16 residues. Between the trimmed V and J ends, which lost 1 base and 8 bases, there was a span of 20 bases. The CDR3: CASSQAREGFGGGYTF. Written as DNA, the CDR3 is TGTGCCAGCAGCCAAGCTCGGGAGGGATTCGGGGGCGGCTACACCTTC.

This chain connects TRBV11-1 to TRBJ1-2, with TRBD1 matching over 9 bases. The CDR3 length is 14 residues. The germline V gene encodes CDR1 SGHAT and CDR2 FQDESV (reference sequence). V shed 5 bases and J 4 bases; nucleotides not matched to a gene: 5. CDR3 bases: TGTGCCAGCAGCCGCGGGACAGGGAGCTATGGCTACACCTTC. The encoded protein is CASSRGTGSYGYTF.

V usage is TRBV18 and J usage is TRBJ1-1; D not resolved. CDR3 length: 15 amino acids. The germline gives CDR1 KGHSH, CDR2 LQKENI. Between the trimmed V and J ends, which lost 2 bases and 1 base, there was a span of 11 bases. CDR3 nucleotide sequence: TGTGCCAGCTCACCATTTGCCGGGAAGAACACTGAAGCTTTCTTT. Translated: CASSPFAGKNTEAFF.

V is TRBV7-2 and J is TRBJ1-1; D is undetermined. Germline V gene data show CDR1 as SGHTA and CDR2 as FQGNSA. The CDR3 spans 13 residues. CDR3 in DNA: TGTGCTTGGGGAGGGAGAATGAACACTGAAGCTTTCTTT. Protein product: CAWGGRMNTEAFF.

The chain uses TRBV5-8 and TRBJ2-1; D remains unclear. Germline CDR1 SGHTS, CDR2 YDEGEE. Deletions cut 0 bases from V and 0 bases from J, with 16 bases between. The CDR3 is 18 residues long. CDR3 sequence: CASSLAKYVTRSYNEQFF. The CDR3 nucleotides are TGTGCCAGCAGCTTGGCCAAGTATGTGACTCGCTCCTACAATGAGCAGTTCTTC.

CDR3 sequence (DNA): TGTGCCAGCAGTAGAGCAGGGCCTGGAAACACCATATATTTT. It codes for CASSRAGPGNTIYF. This rearrangement joins TRBV6-5 to TRBJ1-3, with TRBD1 as a possible D gene (5 bases). Trimming removed 5 bases at V and 2 bases at J, with 10 bases between. From germline, CDR1 is MNHEY and CDR2 SVGAGI. This CDR3 comprises 14 residues.

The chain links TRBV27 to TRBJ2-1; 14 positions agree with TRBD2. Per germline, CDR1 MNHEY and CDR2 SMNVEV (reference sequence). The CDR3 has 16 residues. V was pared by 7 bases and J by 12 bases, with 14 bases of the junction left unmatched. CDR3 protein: CASTPLTSGGAGSQFF. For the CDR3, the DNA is TGTGCCAGCACCCCCTTGACTAGCGGGGGGGCCGGCTCGCAGTTCTTC.

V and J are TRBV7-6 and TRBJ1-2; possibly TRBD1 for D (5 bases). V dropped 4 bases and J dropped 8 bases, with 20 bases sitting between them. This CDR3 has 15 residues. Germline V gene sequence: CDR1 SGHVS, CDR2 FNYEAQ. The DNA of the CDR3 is TGTGCCAGCAGCTCCGGGGGTGTGGGGGTTTACGGCTACACCTTC. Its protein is CASSSGGVGVYGYTF.

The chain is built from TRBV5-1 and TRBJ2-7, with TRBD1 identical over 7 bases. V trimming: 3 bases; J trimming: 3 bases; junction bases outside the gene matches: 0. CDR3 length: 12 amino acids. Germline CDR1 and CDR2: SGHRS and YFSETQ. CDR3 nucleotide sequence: TGCGCCAGCAGCTACAGGGGCTACGAGCAGTACGTC. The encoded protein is CASSYRGYEQYV.

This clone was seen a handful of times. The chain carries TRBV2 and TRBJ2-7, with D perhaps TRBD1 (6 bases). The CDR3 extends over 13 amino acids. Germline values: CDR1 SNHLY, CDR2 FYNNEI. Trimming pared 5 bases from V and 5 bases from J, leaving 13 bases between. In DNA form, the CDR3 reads TGTGCCAGCAGTACTTATTACAGGGACGAGCAGTACTTC. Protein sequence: CASSTYYRDEQYF.

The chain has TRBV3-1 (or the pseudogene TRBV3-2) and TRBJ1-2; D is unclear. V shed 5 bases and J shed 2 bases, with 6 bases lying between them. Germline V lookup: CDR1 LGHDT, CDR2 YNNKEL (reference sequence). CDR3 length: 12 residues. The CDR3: CASSNGNYGYTF. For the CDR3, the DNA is TGTGCCAGCAGCAACGGGAACTATGGCTACACCTTC.

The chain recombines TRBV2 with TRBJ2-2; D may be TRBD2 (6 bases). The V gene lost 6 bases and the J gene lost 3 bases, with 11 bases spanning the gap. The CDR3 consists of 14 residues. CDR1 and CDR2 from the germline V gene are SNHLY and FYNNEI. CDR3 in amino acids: CASSIWRDTGELFF. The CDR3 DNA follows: TGTGCCAGCAGCATCTGGAGGGACACCGGGGAGCTGTTTTTT. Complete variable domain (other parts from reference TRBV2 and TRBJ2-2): EPEVTQTPSHQVTQMGQEVILRCVPISNHLYFYWYRQILGQKVEFLVSFYNNEISEKSEIFDDQFSVERPDGSNFTLKIRSTKLEDSAMYFCASSIWRDTGELFFGEGSRLTVL.

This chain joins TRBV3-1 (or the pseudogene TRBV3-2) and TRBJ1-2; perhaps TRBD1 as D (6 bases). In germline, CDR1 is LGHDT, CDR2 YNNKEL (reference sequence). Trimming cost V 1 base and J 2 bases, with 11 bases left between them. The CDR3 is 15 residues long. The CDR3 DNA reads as TGTGCCAGCAGCCAAGTCCCCACAGGGAACTATGGCTACACCTTC. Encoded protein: CASSQVPTGNYGYTF.

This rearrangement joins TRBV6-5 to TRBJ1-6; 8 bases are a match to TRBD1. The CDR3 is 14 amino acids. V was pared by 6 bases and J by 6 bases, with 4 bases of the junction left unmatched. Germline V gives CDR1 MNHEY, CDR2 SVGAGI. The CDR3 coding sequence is TGTGCCAGCAGGCGGACAGGGAGTAATTCACCCCTCCACTTT. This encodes CASRRTGSNSPLHF.

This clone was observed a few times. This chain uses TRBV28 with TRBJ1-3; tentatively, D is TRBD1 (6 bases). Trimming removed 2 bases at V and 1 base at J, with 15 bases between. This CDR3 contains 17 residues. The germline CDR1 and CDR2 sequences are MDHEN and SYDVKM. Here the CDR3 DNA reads TGTGCCAGCAGTTTACGGTACAGGGTCATTTCTGGAAACACCATATATTTT. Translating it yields CASSLRYRVISGNTIYF.

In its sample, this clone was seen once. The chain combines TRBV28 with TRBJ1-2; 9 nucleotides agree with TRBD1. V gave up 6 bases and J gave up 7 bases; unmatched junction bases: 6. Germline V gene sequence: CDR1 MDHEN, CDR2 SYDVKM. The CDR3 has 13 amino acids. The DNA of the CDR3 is TGTGCCAGCAGCCCCAGGGACAGGGCTGGCTACACCTTC. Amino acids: CASSPRDRAGYTF.

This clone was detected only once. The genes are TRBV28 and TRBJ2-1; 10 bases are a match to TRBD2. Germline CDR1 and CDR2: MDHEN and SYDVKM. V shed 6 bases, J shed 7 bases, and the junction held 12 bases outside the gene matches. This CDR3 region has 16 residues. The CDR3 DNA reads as TGTGCCAGCAGCCCAGAAGAAGCGGGGGGGCTGAATGAGCAGTTCTTC. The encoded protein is CASSPEEAGGLNEQFF.

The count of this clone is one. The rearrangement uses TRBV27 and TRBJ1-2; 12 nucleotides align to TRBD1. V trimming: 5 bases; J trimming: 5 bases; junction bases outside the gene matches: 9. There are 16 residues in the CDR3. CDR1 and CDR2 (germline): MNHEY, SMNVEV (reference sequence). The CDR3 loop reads CASSTTGTGGGYGYTF. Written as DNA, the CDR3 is TGTGCCAGCAGTACAACCGGGACAGGGGGCGGTTATGGCTACACCTTC.

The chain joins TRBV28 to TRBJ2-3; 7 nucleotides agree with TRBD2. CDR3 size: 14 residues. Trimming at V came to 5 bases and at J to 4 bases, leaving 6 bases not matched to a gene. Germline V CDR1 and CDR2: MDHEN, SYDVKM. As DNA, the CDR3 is TGTGCCAGCAGTGGCGGGGGTCCCCCAGATACGCAGTATTTT. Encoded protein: CASSGGGPPDTQYF.

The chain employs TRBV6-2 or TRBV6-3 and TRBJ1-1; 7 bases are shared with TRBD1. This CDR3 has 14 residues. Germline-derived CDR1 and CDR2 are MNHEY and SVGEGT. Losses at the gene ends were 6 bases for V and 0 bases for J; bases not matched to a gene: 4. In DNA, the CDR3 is TGTGCCAGCAGCCTGACAGGGTTGAACACTGAAGCTTTCTTT. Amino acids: CASSLTGLNTEAFF.

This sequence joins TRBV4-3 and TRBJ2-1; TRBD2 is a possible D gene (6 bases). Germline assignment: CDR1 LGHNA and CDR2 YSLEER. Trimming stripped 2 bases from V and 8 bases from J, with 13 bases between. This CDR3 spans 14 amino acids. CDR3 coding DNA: TGCGCCAGCAGCCAAATGGGTCCGGGGGATGAGCAGTTCTTC. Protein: CASSQMGPGDEQFF.